The present T cell receptor beta chain was sequenced within a study of chemoradiotherapy in HPV16-positive cancers. Study findings and constraints: The functional HPV-specific definition rests on just two HPV16-positive patients.

Per the germline V gene, CDR1 is SNHLY and CDR2 is FYNNEI. Trimming took off 3 bases at V and 7 bases at J, with 10 bases between the two ends. The length of the CDR3 is 12 residues. On this clone: Its specificity is unknown.

Repertoires were generated with immunoSEQ multiplex PCR, while TCRdb's copy carries only in-frame clones and drops some. The table records some 6,000 clones, around 83% of them present only once. J is TRBJ2-7 and V is TRBV2; no clear D. Sampling took place from a patient who underwent chemoradiotherapy. The clonotype was recovered from a human donor with HPV-associated anogenital cancer. The CDR3 nucleotides read TGTGCCAGCAGTGAGCCCGAGAGGGAGCAGTACGTC. Its protein product is CASSEPEREQYV.